This T cell receptor beta chain was sequenced during a study of long-term antiretroviral therapy in people with HIV. The study's findings and limits: Those clones which expanded before ART made up the dominant part of the repertoire at all time points.

Treatment for all HIV-infected participants took place in the United States. The germline gives CDR1 MDHEN, CDR2 SYDVKM. Trimming removed 10 bases at V and 5 bases at J, with 9 bases between. CDR3 length: 11 residues. Samples were assayed with immunoSEQ v3.0 at survey level. Data came from immunoSEQ multiplex PCR; TCRdb stores just in-frame clones and leaves some out. Of about 24,000 clones listed, 70% to 85% were seen once; the top ten hold about 5.6%. Details on this clone: Its antigen is not identified.

The rearrangement uses TRBV28 and TRBJ2-1; the D gene is possibly TRBD1 (6 bases). The TCR comes from a man younger than 45 with HIV. The material sequenced was unsorted PBMCs, taken 4.4 years after starting antiretroviral therapy. CDR3 DNA sequence: TGTGCCACCCGGACAGACAATGAGCAGTTCTTC. It codes for CATRTDNEQFF.